The clone carrying this TCR beta chain was recorded only once. Seattle participants joined during active infection and were tracked over time. The sample belongs to a study of blood T cell repertoires in COVID-19. About the research overall: From T cells, B-cell-depleted T cells, or PBMCs came the material, which was cDNA or gDNA.

CDR3 length equals 15 residues. Germline V gives CDR1 MNHEY, CDR2 SVGAGI. V shed 4 bases, J shed 8 bases, and the junction held 8 bases outside the gene matches. Per the study methods: Amplification with reference gene primers provided the estimates of nucleated cell counts. Generated by immunoSEQ multiplex PCR, the TCRdb table keeps only in-frame clones and is missing some. V and J calls plus clone size are reproduced from that table; the DNA served to infer D and trimming. Here the sample spans about 68,000 clones, 70% to 90% being singletons. V usage is TRBV6-5 and J usage is TRBJ1-4; 9 bases are shared with TRBD1. Sample: peripheral blood. The TCR originated in a woman between 50 and 59 years old with COVID-19, enrolled during active disease. CDR3 loop: CASSSTGQGEEKLFF. Here the CDR3 DNA reads TGTGCCAGCAGTTCCACGGGACAGGGTGAGGAAAAACTGTTTTTT.